These T cell receptor beta chains were read from a single sample in a study of shared clonotypes between healthy human individuals. The table came from immunoSEQ multiplex PCR; TCRdb's copy has only in-frame clones and leaves some out. This sample has about 99,000 clones; about half occur once, and the top ten carry around 15%. Material for sequencing was PBMCs. The receptors derive from a woman aged 40 to 49 in good health. Some clones in this sample may be carry-over from other donors' samples. Each CDR3 is given with its conserved first and last residue. D genes are given only for firm matches. Clone size, where shown, is once, few, many, or a class for clones that have expanded.

cdr3_aa cdr3_nt v_call d_call clone_size j_call
CASSDPQAGANVLTF TGTGCCAGCAGTGACCCCCAGGCAGGGGCCAACGTCCTGACTTTC TRBV6-7 NA NA TRBJ2-6
CSALGYEQYF TGCAGTGCCTTAGGGTACGAGCAGTACTTC TRBV20-1 NA many TRBJ2-7
CASSLSGLYNEQFF TGTGCCAGCAGTCTTAGCGGGCTTTACAATGAGCAGTTCTTC TRBV6-5 TRBD2 few TRBJ2-1
CSVEAGGMEQFF TGCAGCGTTGAAGCTGGAGGGATGGAGCAGTTCTTC TRBV29-1 NA few TRBJ2-1
CAISDKQGVYEQYF TGTGCCATCAGTGATAAACAGGGAGTCTACGAGCAGTACTTC TRBV10-3 NA NA TRBJ2-7
CASSLEGSGNTIYF TGTGCCAGCAGTTTGGAGGGATCTGGAAACACCATATATTTT TRBV28 NA NA TRBJ1-3
CASSLGNLRGYGYTF TGTGCCAGCAGCTTGGGGAACCTGAGGGGCTATGGCTACACCTTC TRBV7-9 NA NA TRBJ1-2
CASKGYANTGELFF TGTGCCAGCAAGGGATACGCGAACACCGGGGAGCTGTTTTTT TRBV6-1 NA few TRBJ2-2
CASSYGSYNEQFF TGCGCCAGCAGTTACGGCTCCTACAATGAGCAGTTCTTC TRBV5-1 NA NA TRBJ2-1
CASSQDMGDSSYEQYF TGTGCCAGCAGCCAAGACATGGGTGACAGCTCCTACGAGCAGTACTTC TRBV4-2 NA few TRBJ2-7
CASSVGGLANEQFF TGTGCCAGCAGCGTAGGGGGACTAGCCAATGAGCAGTTCTTC TRBV9 TRBD2 NA TRBJ2-1
CSVPGQGNTEAFF TGCAGCGTCCCGGGACAGGGGAACACTGAAGCTTTCTTT TRBV29-1 TRBD1 many TRBJ1-1
CASSPGGGRETQYF TGTGCCAGCAGTCCGGGCGGAGGGCGGGAGACCCAGTACTTC TRBV6-1 NA NA TRBJ2-5
CASRKWGPHEQYF TGTGCCAGCAGAAAGTGGGGGCCCCACGAGCAGTACTTC TRBV7-2 NA few TRBJ2-7
CASSQTRGGYEQYF TGTGCCAGCAGTCAAACTAGGGGGGGCTACGAGCAGTACTTC TRBV27 NA NA TRBJ2-7
CASSTNRGEFF TGTGCCAGCAGCACTAACCGGGGGGAGTTCTTC TRBV9 TRBD2 NA TRBJ2-1
CASSLGVDGRQETQYF TGCGCCAGCAGCTTGGGGGTAGATGGGAGACAAGAGACCCAGTACTTC TRBV5-1 NA NA TRBJ2-5
CSTGLPGVEQFF TGCAGCACGGGACTTCCCGGTGTTGAGCAGTTCTTC TRBV29-1 NA once TRBJ2-1
CSVEWYGQETQYF TGCAGCGTTGAGTGGTACGGCCAAGAGACCCAGTACTTC TRBV29-1 NA NA TRBJ2-5
CSVDTGEANYGYTF TGCAGCGTTGACACAGGAGAAGCTAACTATGGCTACACCTTC TRBV29-1 NA NA TRBJ1-2
CASSTAGASYNEQFF TGTGCCAGCAGCACTGCGGGGGCCTCCTACAATGAGCAGTTCTTC TRBV7-9 NA once TRBJ2-1
CASSQDQGGHNEQFF TGTGCCAGCAGCCAAGATCAAGGGGGGCACAATGAGCAGTTCTTC TRBV7-9 NA few TRBJ2-1
CASSLGAGGSYNEQFF TGTGCCAGCAGCTTGGGAGCGGGAGGGTCCTACAATGAGCAGTTCTTC TRBV5-4 TRBD2 NA TRBJ2-1
CASSQPGPRAGELFF TGCGCCAGCAGCCAGCCGGGGCCCAGGGCCGGGGAGCTGTTTTTT TRBV4-3 NA few TRBJ2-2
CASSLVGGRDRDEKLFF TGTGCCAGCAGCTTAGTAGGGGGCCGGGACAGGGACGAAAAACTGTTTTTT TRBV7-9 TRBD1 NA TRBJ1-4
CATSRDRQVPNEQFF TGTGCCACCAGCAGAGATCGTCAGGTACCCAATGAGCAGTTCTTC TRBV15 NA few TRBJ2-1
CASSTLGTANSGNTIYF TGTGCCAGCAGTACCCTAGGGACGGCCAACTCTGGAAACACCATATATTTT TRBV7-9 NA NA TRBJ1-3
CASRFDTYNEQFF TGTGCCAGTCGGTTTGACACCTACAATGAGCAGTTCTTC TRBV19 NA many TRBJ2-1
CAIRTQGASGNTIYF TGTGCCATCAGGACGCAGGGCGCCTCTGGAAACACCATATATTTT TRBV10-3 NA NA TRBJ1-3
CASSRGQLGPYEQYF TGTGCCAGCAGTCGGGGACAGCTGGGCCCCTACGAGCAGTACTTC TRBV28 TRBD1 many TRBJ2-7
CASSEEGPGYNEQFF TGTGCCAGCAGTGAGGAGGGGCCCGGCTACAATGAGCAGTTCTTC TRBV25-1 NA few TRBJ2-1
CASSRTGRLSDEQYF TGCGCCAGCAGCAGGACTGGCCGACTCTCTGACGAGCAGTACTTC TRBV5-1 NA few TRBJ2-7
CASSLYRPADTQYF TGCGCCAGCAGCTTGTACAGACCCGCAGATACGCAGTATTTT TRBV5-1 NA NA TRBJ2-3
CASSVDGNTEAFF TGTGCCAGCAGCGTAGACGGGAACACTGAAGCTTTCTTT TRBV9 NA few TRBJ1-1
CASSLVADCEQYF TGCGCCAGCAGCTTGGTAGCGGACTGCGAGCAGTACTTC TRBV5-1 NA once TRBJ2-7
CASSARQEYEQYF TGTGCCAGCAGTGCCCGACAGGAGTACGAGCAGTACTTC TRBV6-1 NA NA TRBJ2-7